The source of this TCR beta chain is a study of sequential checkpoint blockade in melanoma. Study results and limitations: Tumor T-cell fraction and clonality correlated with PD-L1 and CD8+ counts.

This clone was observed a handful of times. The antigen is undetermined. Treatment given: randomized to nivolumab then ipilimumab (arm A) or the reverse (arm B). Germline V gene lookup returns CDR1 GTSNPN and CDR2 SVGIG (reference sequence). The CDR3 is 13 amino acids. Deletions cut 6 bases from V and 0 bases from J, with 11 bases between. Method: immunoSEQ multiplex PCR; TCRdb's copy keeps in-frame clones and lacks some. Among fewer than 4,500 clones listed, approximately 20% were seen once. The specimen was tumor tissue (inferred from file names), collected from a patient given nivolumab and ipilimumab in sequence. The sequence was obtained from a human donor with melanoma. V and J are TRBV30 and TRBJ1-1; D call uncertain. This chain's CDR3 is CACSRQLNTEAFF. CDR3 bases: TGTGCCTGCTCGCGGCAGCTGAACACTGAAGCTTTCTTT.